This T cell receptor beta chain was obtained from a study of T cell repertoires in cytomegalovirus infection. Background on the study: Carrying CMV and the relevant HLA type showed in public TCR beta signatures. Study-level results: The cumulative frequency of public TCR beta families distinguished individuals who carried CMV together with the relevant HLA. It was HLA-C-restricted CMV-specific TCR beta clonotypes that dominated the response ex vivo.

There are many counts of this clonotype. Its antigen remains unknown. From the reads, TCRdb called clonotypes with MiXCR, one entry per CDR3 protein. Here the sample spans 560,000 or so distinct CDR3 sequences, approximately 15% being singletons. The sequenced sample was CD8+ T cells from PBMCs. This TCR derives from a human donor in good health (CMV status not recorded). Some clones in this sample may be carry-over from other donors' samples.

CDR3 sequence (DNA): TGTGCCATCAGTGATCAGGACCTACTTCGTGAGCAGTACTTC. Its protein is CAISDQDLLREQYF. V and J are TRBV10-3 and TRBJ2-7; D remains ambiguous. The CDR3 loop spans 14 amino acids. Trimming took 3 bases from V and 7 from J, leaving 16 bases between them. Germline lookup yields CDR1 ENHRY and CDR2 SYGVKD.